The present TCR beta chain was sequenced within a study of cytomegalovirus exposure and HLA in healthy donors. The PCR used 60 Vbeta and 13 Jbeta primers. Using immunoSEQ multiplex PCR, the repertoire was profiled, and TCRdb retains in-frame clones only, with some absent. This table holds roughly 63,000 clones, approximately 82% found once. Worth noting for this clone: Its antigen remains unknown.

The CDR3 length is 13 residues. Germline V gene data show CDR1 as SGHVS and CDR2 as FQNEAQ. Deletions cut 0 bases from V and 6 bases from J, with 6 bases between. Findings and caveats of the study: Most TCR sequences showed up rarely, but some public TCRs showed up in many donors. Presence/absence analyses treated sequencing depth as roughly uniform across donors. In a later analysis, TCR beta V- and J-gene trimming was associated with a missense DCLRE1C variant. An analysis done earlier found most TCR beta V segments productive about 87% or about 30% of the time.

V and J are TRBV7-8 and TRBJ2-1; D call uncertain. Source material: PBMCs. The TCR was taken from a woman aged 40 to 50 in good health and CMV-seropositive. CDR3 protein: CASSLAGANEQFF. CDR3 nucleotide sequence: TGTGCCAGCAGCTTAGCGGGCGCCAATGAGCAGTTCTTC. Full variable domain (missing parts from reference TRBV7-8 and TRBJ2-1): GAGVSQSPRYKVAKRGQDVALRCDPISGHVSLFWYQQALGQGPEFLTYFQNEAQLDKSGLPSDRFFAERPEGSVSTLKIQRTQQEDSAVYLCASSLAGANEQFFGPGTRLTVL.